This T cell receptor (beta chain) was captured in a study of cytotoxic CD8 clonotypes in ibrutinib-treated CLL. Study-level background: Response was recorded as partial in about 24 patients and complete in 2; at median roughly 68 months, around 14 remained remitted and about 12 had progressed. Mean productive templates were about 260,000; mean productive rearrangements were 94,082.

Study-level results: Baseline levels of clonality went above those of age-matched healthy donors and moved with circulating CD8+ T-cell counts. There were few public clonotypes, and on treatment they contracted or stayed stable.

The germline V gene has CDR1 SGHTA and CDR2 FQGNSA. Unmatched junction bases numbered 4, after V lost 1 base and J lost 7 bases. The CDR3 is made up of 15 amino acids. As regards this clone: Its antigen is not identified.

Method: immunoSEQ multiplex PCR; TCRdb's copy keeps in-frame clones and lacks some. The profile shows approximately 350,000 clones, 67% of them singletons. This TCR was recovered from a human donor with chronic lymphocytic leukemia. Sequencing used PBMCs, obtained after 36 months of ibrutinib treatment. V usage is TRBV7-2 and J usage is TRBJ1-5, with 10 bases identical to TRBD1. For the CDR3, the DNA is TGTGCCAGCAGCTTAGAAGGGACAGGGGACCAGCCCCAGCATTTT. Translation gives CASSLEGTGDQPQHF.